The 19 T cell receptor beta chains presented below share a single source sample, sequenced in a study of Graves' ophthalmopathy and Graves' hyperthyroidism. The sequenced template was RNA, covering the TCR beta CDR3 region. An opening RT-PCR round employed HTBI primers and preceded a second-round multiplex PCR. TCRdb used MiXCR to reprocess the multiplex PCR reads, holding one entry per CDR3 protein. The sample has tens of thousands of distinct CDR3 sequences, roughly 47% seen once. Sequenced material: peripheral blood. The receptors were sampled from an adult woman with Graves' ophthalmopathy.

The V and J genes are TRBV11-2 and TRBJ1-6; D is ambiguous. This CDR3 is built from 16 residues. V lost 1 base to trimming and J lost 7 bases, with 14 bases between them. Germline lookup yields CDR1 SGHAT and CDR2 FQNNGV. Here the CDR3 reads CASSLVAGSGNSPLHF. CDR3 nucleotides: TGTGCCAGCAGCTTAGTCGCAGGAAGCGGGAATTCACCCCTCCACTTT. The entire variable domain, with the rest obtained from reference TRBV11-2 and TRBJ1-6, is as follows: EAGVAQSPRYKIIEKRQSVAFWCNPISGHATLYWYQQILGQGPKLLIQFQNNGVVDDSQLPKDRFSAERLKGVDSTLKIQPAKLEDSAVYLCASSLVAGSGNSPLHFGNGTRLTVT.

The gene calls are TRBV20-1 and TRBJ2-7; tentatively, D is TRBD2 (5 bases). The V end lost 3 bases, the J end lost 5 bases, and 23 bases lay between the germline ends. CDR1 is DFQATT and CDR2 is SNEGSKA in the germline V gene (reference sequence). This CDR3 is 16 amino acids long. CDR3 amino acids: CSARGSSRPKGNEQYF. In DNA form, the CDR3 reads TGCAGTGCTAGGGGGAGCTCTAGGCCCAAAGGAAACGAGCAGTACTTC.

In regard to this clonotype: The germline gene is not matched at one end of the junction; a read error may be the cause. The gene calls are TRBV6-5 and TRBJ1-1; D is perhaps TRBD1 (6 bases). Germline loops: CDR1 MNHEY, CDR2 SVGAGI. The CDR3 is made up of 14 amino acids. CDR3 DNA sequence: TGTGCCAGCAGTTGCTCGACCAGGGGCACTGAGGCTTTCTTT. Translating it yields CASSCSTRGTEAFF.

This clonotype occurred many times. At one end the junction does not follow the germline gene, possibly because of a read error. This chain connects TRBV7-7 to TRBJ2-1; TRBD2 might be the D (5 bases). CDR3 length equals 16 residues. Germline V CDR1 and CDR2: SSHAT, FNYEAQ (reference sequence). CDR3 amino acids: CASRPLERNSYNEQFF. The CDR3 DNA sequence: TGTGCTAGCAGACCTCTTGAGCGGAACTCCTACAATGAGCAGTTCTTC.

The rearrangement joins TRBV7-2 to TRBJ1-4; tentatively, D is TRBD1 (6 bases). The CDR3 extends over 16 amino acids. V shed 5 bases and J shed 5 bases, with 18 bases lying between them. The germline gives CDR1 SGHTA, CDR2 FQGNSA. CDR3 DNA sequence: TGTGCCAGCAGCCTGGGACTAGCGGGGGCGAATGAAAAACTGTTTTTT. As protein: CASSLGLAGANEKLFF. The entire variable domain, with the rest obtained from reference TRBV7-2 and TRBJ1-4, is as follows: GAGVSQSPSNKVTEKGKDVELRCDPISGHTALYWYRQSLGQGLEFLIYFQGNSAPDKSGLPSDRFSAERTGGSVSTLTIQRTQQEDSAVYLCASSLGLAGANEKLFFGSGTQLSVL.

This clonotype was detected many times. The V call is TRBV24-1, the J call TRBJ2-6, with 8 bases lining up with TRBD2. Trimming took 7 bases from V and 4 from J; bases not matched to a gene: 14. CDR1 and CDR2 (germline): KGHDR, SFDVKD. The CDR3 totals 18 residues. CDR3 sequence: CATSNRGGSGSGANVLTF. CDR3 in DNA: TGTGCCACCAGCAATCGGGGGGGATCCGGATCGGGGGCCAACGTCCTGACTTTC.

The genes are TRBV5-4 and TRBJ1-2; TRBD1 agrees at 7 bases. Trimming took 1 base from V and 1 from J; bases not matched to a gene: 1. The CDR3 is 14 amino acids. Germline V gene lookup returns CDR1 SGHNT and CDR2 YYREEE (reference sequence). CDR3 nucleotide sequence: TGTGCCAGCAGCTTGTACAGGGGTAACTATGGCTACACCTTC. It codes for CASSLYRGNYGYTF.

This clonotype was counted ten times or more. CDR3: CASSLGGALLDAEAFF. Written as DNA, the CDR3 is TGCGCCAGCAGCTTGGGAGGGGCACTATTAGACGCTGAAGCTTTCTTT. This chain links TRBV5-1 with TRBJ1-1, with D tentatively TRBD1 (5 bases). CDR3 length: 16 residues. Between the trimmed V and J ends, which lost 0 bases and 6 bases, there was a span of 18 bases. Germline CDR1 and CDR2: SGHRS and YFSETQ. The full variable domain, with the rest looked up from reference TRBV5-1 and TRBJ1-1, is KAGVTQTPRYLIKTRGQQVTLSCSPISGHRSVSWYQQTPGQGLQFLFEYFSETQRNKGNFPGRFSGRQFSNSRSEMNVSTLELGDSALYLCASSLGGALLDAEAFFGQGTRLTVV.

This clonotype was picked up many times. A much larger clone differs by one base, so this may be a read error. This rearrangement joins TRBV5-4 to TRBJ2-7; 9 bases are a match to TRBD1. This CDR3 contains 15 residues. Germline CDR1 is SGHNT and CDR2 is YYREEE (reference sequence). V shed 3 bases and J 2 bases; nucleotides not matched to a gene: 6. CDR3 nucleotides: TGTGCCAGCAGCTGGGGACAGGGCGTTGCCTACGAGCAGTACTTC. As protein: CASSWGQGVAYEQYF.

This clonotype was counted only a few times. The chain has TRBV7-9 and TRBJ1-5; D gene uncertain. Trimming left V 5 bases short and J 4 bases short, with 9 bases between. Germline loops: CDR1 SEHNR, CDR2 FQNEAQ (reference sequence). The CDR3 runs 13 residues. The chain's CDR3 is CASSALPNQPQHF. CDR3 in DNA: TGTGCCAGCAGCGCACTCCCTAATCAGCCCCAGCATTTT.

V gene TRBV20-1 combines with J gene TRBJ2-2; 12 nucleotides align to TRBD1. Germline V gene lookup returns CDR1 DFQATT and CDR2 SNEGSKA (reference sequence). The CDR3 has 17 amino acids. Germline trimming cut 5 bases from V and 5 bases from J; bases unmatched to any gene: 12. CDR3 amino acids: CSAQDRDRGRKTGELFF. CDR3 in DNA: TGCAGTGCTCAAGACCGGGACAGGGGGCGAAAAACCGGGGAGCTGTTTTTT.

The CDR3 loop reads CSAREGPGTQYF. In nucleotides, the CDR3 is TGCAGTGCTAGAGAGGGACCGGGTACGCAGTATTTT. The chain has TRBV20-1 and TRBJ2-3, with D perhaps matching TRBD1 or TRBD2 (5 bases each). The length of the CDR3 is 12 residues. The V end was cut by 0 bases, the J end by 8 bases, with 9 bases between. CDR1 and CDR2 from the germline V gene are DFQATT and SNEGSKA (reference sequence).

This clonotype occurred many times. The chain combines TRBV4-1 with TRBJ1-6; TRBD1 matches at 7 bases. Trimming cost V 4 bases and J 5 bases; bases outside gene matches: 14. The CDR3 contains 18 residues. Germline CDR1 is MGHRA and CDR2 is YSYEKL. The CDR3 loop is CASSLLSGTASNNSPLHF. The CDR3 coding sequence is TGCGCCAGCAGCCTACTTTCCGGGACAGCCTCTAATAATTCACCCCTCCACTTT.

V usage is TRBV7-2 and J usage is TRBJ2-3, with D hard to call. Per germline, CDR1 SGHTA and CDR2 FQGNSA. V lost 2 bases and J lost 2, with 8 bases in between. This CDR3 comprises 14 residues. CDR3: CASSLNVDTDTQYF. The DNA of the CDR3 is TGTGCCAGCAGCTTAAACGTGGACACAGATACGCAGTATTTT.

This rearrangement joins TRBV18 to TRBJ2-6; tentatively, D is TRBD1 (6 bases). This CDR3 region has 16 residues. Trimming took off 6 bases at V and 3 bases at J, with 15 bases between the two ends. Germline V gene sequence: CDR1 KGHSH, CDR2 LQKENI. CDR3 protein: CASSQNSGVGANVLTF. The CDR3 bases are TGTGCCAGCTCGCAAAATTCAGGGGTTGGGGCCAACGTCCTGACTTTC.

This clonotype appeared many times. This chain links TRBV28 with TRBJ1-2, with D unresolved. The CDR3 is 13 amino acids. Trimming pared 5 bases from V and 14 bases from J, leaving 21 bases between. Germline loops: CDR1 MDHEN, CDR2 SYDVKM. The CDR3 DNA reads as TGTGCCAGCAGTCCCCCAATCCTCGGTCTTTATACCTTC. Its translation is CASSPPILGLYTF.

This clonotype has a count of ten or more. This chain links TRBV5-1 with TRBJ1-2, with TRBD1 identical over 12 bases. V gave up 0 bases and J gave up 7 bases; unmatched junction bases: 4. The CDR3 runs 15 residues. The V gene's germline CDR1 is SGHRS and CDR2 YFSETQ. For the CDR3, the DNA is TGCGCCAGCAGCTTGGAGGGACAGGGGGCCGGTGGCTACACCTTC. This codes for CASSLEGQGAGGYTF.

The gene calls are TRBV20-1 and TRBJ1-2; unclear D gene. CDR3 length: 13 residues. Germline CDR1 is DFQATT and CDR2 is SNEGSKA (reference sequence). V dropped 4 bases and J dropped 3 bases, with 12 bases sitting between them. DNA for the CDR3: TGCAGTGCTATATCGTGGGGAGACTATGGCTACACCTTC. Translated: CSAISWGDYGYTF.

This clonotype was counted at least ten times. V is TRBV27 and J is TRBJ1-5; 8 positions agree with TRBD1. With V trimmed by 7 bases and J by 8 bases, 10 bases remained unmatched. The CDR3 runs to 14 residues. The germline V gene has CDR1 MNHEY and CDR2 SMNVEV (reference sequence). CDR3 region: CASTMRTGLKPQHF. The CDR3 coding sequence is TGTGCCAGCACGATGAGGACAGGGTTAAAGCCCCAGCATTTT.